Reported below is one T cell receptor (beta chain). The sample originates from a study of blood T cell repertoires in COVID-19. Participant ages covered roughly 18 to 89 years across 20 to 25 US areas. For recovered donors of Cohort 3, there were two negative PCRs, clearance, or symptom resolution. Sequencing used immunoSEQ multiplex PCR; TCRdb keeps in-frame clones, though not all of them. This table holds some 240,000 clones, 80% to 85% found once. The germline gives CDR1 WNHNN, CDR2 SYGVQD (reference sequence). This CDR3 is built from 16 residues. The ends lost 1 base at V and 5 bases at J; junction bases unmatched: 11.

V is TRBV10-1 and J is TRBJ2-7; 7 positions agree with TRBD2. The specimen was PBMCs or T cells enriched from blood (not recorded which). The TCR originated in a man aged 45-65 years who had recovered from COVID-19. The CDR3 reads CASSEFRGGGSHEQYF. The DNA for the CDR3 is TGCGCCAGCAGTGAGTTTCGGGGCGGGGGAAGCCACGAGCAGTACTTC.